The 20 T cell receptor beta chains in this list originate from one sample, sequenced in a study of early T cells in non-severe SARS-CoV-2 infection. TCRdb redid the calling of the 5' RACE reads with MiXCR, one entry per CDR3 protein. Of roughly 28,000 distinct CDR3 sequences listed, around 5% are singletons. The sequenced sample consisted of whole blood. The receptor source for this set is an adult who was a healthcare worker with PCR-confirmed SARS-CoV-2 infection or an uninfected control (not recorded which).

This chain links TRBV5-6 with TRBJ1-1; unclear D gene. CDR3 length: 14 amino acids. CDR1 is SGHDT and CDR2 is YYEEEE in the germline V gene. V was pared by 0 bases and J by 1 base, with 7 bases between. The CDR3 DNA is TGTGCCAGCAGCTTGGGGGCCACGAACACTGAAGCTTTCTTT. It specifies CASSLGATNTEAFF.

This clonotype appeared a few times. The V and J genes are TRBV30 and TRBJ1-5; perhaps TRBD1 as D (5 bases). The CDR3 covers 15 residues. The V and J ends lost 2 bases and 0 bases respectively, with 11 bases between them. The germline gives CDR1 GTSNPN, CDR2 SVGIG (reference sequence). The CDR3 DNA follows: TGTGCCTGGAGTCCACCGGGGACTAGCAATCAGCCCCAGCATTTT. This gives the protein CAWSPPGTSNQPQHF. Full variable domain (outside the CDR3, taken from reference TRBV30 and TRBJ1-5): SQTIHQWPATLVQPVGSPLSLECTVEGTSNPNLYWYRQAAGRGLQLLFYSVGIGQISSEVPQNLSASRPQDRQFILSSKKLLLSDSGFYLCAWSPPGTSNQPQHFGDGTRLSIL.

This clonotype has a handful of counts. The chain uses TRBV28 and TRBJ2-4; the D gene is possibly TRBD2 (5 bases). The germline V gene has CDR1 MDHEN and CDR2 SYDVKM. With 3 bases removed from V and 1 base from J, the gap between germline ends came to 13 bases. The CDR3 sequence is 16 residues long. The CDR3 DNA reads TGTGCCAGCAGTTTTAGGCTTCGGGGTGCCAAAAACATTCAGTACTTC. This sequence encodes CASSFRLRGAKNIQYF.

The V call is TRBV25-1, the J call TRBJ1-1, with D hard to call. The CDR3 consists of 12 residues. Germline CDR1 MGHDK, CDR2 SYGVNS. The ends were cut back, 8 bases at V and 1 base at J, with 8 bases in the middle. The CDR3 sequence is CASVTGNTEAFF. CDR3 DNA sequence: TGTGCCAGCGTTACCGGGAACACTGAAGCTTTCTTT. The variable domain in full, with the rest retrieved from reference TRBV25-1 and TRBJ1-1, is EADIYQTPRYLVIGTGKKITLECSQTMGHDKMYWYQQDPGMELHLIHYSYGVNSTEKGDLSSESTVSRIRTEHFPLTLESARPSHTSQYLCASVTGNTEAFFGQGTRLTVV.

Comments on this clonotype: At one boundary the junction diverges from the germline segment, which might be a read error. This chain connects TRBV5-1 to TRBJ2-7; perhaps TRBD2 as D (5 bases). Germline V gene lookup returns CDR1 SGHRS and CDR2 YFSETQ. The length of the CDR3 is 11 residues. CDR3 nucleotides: TGCGCCAGCAGCGGAGGACGCGAGGAGTACTTC. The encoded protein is CASSGGREEYF.

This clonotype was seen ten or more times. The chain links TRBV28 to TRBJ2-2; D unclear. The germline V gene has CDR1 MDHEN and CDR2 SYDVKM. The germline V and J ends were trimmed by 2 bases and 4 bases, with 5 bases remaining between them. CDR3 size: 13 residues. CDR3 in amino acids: CASSLTSTGELFF. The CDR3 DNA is TGTGCCAGCAGTTTAACATCCACCGGGGAGCTGTTTTTT.

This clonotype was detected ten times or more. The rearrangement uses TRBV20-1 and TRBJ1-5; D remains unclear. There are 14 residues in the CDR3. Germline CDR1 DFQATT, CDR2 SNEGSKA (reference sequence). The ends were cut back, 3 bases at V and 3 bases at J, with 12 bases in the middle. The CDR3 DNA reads TGCAGTGCTAGTCGCGTCAGTGCCAATCAGCCCCAGCATTTT. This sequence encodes CSASRVSANQPQHF.

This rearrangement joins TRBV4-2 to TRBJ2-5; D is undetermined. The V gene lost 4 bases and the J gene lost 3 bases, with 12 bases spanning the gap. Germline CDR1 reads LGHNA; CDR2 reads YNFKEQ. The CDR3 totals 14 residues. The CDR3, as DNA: TGTGCCAGCAGCCGGGGTCAGTTTAAAGAGACCCAGTACTTC. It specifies CASSRGQFKETQYF.

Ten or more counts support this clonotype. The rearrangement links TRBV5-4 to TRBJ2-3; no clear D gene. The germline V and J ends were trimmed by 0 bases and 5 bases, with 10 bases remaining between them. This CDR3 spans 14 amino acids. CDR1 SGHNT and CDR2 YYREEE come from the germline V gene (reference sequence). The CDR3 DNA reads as TGTGCCAGCAGCTTGGTAGGCTCGGGAGATACGCAGTATTTT. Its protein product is CASSLVGSGDTQYF.

The CDR3 coding sequence is TGTGCCAGTAGTATAGACAGCTCTGGGGCCAACGTCCTGACTTTC. Residues: CASSIDSSGANVLTF. This chain uses TRBV19 with TRBJ2-6; D gene uncertain. The CDR3 is 15 amino acids. Germline V gene data show CDR1 as LNHDA and CDR2 as SQIVND (reference sequence). V was trimmed by 0 bases and J by 0 bases, leaving 3 bases between them. The full variable domain, with the rest looked up from reference TRBV19 and TRBJ2-6, is DGGITQSPKYLFRKEGQNVTLSCEQNLNHDAMYWYRQDPGQGLRLIYYSQIVNDFQKGDIAEGYSVSREKKESFPLTVTSAQKNPTAFYLCASSIDSSGANVLTFGAGSRLTVL.

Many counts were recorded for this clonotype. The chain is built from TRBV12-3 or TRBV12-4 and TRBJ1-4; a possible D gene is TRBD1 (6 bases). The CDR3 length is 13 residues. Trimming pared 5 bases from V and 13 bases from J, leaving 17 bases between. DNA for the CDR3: TGTGCCAGCAGTCCCGAGGTTACCAGGGGACTGTTTTTT. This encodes CASSPEVTRGLFF.

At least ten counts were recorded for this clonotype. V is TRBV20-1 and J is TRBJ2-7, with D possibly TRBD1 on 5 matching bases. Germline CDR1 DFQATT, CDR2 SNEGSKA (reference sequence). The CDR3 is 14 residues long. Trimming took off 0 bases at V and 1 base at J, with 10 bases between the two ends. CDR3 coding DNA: TGCAGTGCTAGAGACCAGGGTGCTTCCTACGAGCAGTACTTC. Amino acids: CSARDQGASYEQYF.

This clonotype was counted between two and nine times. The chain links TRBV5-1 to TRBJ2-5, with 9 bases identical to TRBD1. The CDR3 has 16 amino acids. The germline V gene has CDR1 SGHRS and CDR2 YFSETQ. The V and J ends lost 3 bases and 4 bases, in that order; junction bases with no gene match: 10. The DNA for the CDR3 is TGCGCCAGCAGCTCCGACCCCGGGACAGGGTTAGAGACCCAGTACTTC. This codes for CASSSDPGTGLETQYF.

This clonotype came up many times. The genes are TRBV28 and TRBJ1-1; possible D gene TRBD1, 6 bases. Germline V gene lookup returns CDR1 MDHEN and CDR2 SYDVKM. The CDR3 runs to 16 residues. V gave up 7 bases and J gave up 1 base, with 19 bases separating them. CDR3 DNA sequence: TGTGCCAGCACTCCCTCCGGGGGGGCAGGGAACACTGAAGCTTTCTTT. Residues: CASTPSGGAGNTEAFF.

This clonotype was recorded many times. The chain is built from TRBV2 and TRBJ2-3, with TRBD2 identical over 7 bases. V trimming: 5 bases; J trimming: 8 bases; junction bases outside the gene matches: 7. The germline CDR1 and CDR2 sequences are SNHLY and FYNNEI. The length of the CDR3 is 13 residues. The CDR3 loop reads CASSTPGTITQYF. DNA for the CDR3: TGTGCCAGCAGTACCCCTGGGACTATTACGCAGTATTTT. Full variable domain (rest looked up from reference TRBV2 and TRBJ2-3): EPEVTQTPSHQVTQMGQEVILRCVPISNHLYFYWYRQILGQKVEFLVSFYNNEISEKSEIFDDQFSVERPDGSNFTLKIRSTKLEDSAMYFCASSTPGTITQYFGPGTRLTVL.

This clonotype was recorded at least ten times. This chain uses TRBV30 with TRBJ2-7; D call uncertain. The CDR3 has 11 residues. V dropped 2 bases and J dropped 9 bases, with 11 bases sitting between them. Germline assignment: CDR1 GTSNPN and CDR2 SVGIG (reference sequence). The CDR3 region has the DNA TGTGCCTGGAGTCTCGGAGAAGGGCAGTACTTC. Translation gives CAWSLGEGQYF. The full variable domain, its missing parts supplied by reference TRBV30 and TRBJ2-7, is SQTIHQWPATLVQPVGSPLSLECTVEGTSNPNLYWYRQAAGRGLQLLFYSVGIGQISSEVPQNLSASRPQDRQFILSSKKLLLSDSGFYLCAWSLGEGQYFGPGTRLTVT.

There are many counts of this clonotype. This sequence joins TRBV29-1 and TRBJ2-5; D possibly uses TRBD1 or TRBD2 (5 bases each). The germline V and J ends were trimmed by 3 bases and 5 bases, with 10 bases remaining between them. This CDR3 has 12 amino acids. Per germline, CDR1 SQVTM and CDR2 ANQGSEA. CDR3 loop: CSVERGPETQYF. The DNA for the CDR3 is TGCAGCGTTGAGAGGGGCCCGGAGACCCAGTACTTC.

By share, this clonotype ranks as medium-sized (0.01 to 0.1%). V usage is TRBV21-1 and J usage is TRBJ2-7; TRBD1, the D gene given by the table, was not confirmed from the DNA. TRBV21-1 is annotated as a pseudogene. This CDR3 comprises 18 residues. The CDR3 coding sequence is TGTGCCAGCAGCAAAGCCCTGTGTCCTAGGGCGAGAGACAGTGGGCAGTACTTC. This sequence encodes CASSKALCPRARDSGQYF.

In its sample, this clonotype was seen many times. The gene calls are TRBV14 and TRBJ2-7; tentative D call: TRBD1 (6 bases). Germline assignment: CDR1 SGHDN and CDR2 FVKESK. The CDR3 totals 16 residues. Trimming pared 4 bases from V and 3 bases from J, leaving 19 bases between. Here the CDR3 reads CASSPEDRSFIYEQYF. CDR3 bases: TGTGCCAGCAGCCCCGAGGACAGAAGCTTCATCTACGAGCAGTACTTC.

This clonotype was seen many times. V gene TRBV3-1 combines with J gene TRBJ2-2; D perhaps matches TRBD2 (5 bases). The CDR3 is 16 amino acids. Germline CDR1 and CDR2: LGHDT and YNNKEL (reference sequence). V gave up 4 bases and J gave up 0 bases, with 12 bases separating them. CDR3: CASSPGLISNTGELFF. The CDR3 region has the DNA TGTGCCAGCAGCCCCGGACTGATTTCGAACACCGGGGAGCTGTTTTTT. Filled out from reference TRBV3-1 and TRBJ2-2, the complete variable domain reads DTAVSQTPKYLVTQMGNDKSIKCEQNLGHDTMYWYKQDSKKFLKIMFSYNNKELIINETVPNRFSPKSPDKAHLNLHINSLELGDSAVYFCASSPGLISNTGELFFGEGSRLTVL.